This TCR beta chain was identified during a study of OX40 agonist ivuxolimab in advanced cancers. As for the study in general: Patients got intravenous ivuxolimab at 0.01 to 10 mg/kg every 2 weeks. Males comprised 82.7% of the group, whose mean age was roughly 60 years (range about 23 to 80).

On cycle 4 day 1 and cycle 7 day 1, as well as at baseline, blood was sampled. The V gene end was trimmed by 7 bases and the J gene end by 6 bases; junction bases not matched to a gene: 5. Per the germline V gene, CDR1 is LNHDA and CDR2 is SQIVND (reference sequence). This CDR3 contains 14 residues. The data were produced by immunoSEQ multiplex PCR, yet TCRdb's version contains in-frame clones alone and is incomplete. The sample includes around 75,000 clones, 80% to 90% seen only once; the top ten take around 2.3%. This clone came up a few times. Its target is unknown. General study results and limits: There were also nonresponders showing low normalized T-cell clonal expansion.

Source: CD4+ or CD8+ T cells sorted from blood, taken in a trial of the OX40 agonist ivuxolimab. The sequence came from an adult with an advanced solid tumor such as melanoma, head and neck, liver or kidney cancer. V and J are TRBV19 and TRBJ1-6, with TRBD1 matching over 8 bases. CDR3 amino acids: CASKSGQGNSPLHF. The CDR3 bases are TGTGCCAGTAAAAGCGGACAGGGTAATTCACCCCTCCACTTT.